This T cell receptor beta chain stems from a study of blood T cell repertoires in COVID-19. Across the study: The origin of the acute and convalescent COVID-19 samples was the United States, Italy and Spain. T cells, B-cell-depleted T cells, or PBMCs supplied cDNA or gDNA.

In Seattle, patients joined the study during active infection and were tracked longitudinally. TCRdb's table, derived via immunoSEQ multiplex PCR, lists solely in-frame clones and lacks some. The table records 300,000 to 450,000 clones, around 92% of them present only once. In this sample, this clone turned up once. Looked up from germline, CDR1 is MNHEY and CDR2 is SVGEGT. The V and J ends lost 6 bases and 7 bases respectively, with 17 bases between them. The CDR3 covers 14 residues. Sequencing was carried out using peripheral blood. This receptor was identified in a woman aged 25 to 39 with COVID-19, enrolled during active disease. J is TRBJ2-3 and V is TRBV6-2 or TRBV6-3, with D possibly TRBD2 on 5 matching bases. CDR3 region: CASSLDRPGNTQYF. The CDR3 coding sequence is TGTGCCAGCAGCCTAGACCGCCCGGGGAATACGCAGTATTTT.